This T cell receptor beta chain was found in a study of blood T cells in healthy people across ages. Primers used in a second PCR of about 6 to 11 cycles were a sample-barcoded 5' primer and a J-beta primer mix. TCRdb fed the 5' RACE reads into MiXCR, producing one record per CDR3 protein. The data show about 1,400,000 distinct CDR3 sequences, almost 60% seen once. General study findings and limits: Per million T cells, TCR beta diversity dropped roughly linearly as age increased.

Details on this clonotype: Its specificity is unknown.

The CDR3 is 12 amino acids. V lost 4 bases and J lost 10, with 11 bases in between. The germline V gene encodes CDR1 LGHNA and CDR2 YNFKEQ. This rearrangement joins TRBV4-2 to TRBJ2-1; D unresolved. This clonotype originated in a man aged 18 to 29 in good health. Sequenced input: blood. CDR3 sequence (DNA): TGTGCCAGCAGCCCCAACGCGGTGGAGCAGTTCTTC. It specifies CASSPNAVEQFF.